Reported below is one TCR beta chain. Its cognate antigen is unknown. This sample was included in a study of T-cell memory formation after mild COVID-19. Study at large: Largely, the TCR clusters proved donor specific.

TCRdb reprocessed the 5' RACE reads with MiXCR, giving one entry per CDR3 protein. The table has 200,000 to 300,000 distinct CDR3 sequences, approximately 15% seen once. Looked up from germline, CDR1 is KGHDR and CDR2 is SFDVKD. The CDR3 loop spans 12 amino acids. V lost 4 bases and J lost 6, with 7 bases in between. General observations from the study: Researchers report contracting CD4+ clones mostly in CM and EM, with CD8+ clones in EMRA. Certain responding clones were present in pre-infection memory, suggesting participation of cross-reactive memory. Later expanders leaned toward CD4+, whereas clones contracting from day 15 to 85 were balanced CD4/CD8.

The V gene is TRBV24-1, the J gene TRBJ2-3, with D possibly TRBD1 on 6 matching bases. The TCR was taken from a man younger than 35 who had mild COVID-19 (a few samples of this study predate the infection). Cell type and time point are not known. Input material: PBMCs or a T cell subset sorted from them (not recorded which). This CDR3 is CATSERGDTQYF. The CDR3 DNA follows: TGTGCCACCAGTGAAAGGGGGGATACGCAGTATTTT.